This T cell receptor (beta chain) was identified in a study of blood T cells in healthy people across ages. A second PCR of 7 to 11 cycles used a sample-barcoded 5' primer and a J-beta primer mix. TCRdb reprocessed the 5' RACE reads via MiXCR and lists one record per CDR3 protein. This table holds approximately 810,000 distinct CDR3 sequences, 29% found once. This clonotype was detected ten times or more. The donors, aged roughly 6 to 95, were healthy Caucasians from Russia. For every donor, a draw yielded 9.5 to 10 milliliters of peripheral blood. Total RNA was extracted at no less than 6 micrograms per sample. The sample comprised blood. This receptor was identified in a woman older than 75 in good health.

CDR3 protein: CASSAKNTQETQYF. DNA of the CDR3: TGTGCCAGCAGCGCAAAGAATACCCAAGAGACCCAGTACTTC. J is TRBJ2-5 and V is TRBV4-2; D is undetermined. The germline CDR1 and CDR2 sequences are LGHNA and YNFKEQ. This CDR3 region has 14 residues. V lost 5 bases and J 1 base, leaving 11 bases between the germline ends.